These 15 T cell receptor beta chains came from one sample sequenced in a study of blood T cell repertoires in COVID-19. Assay used: immunoSEQ multiplex PCR; TCRdb lists only in-frame clones, some missing. The data contain about 60,000 clones, approximately 91% of them singletons. The sequencing input was peripheral blood. The receptors derive from a woman aged 60-75 years with active COVID-19.

The V and J genes are TRBV4-1 and TRBJ2-1, with 15 positions matching TRBD2. Per the germline V gene, CDR1 is MGHRA and CDR2 is YSYEKL. This CDR3 contains 15 residues. With 4 bases clipped from V and 8 bases from J, the junction kept 3 bases outside the gene matches. This chain's CDR3 is CASSPGTSGGYEQFF. The CDR3 coding sequence is TGCGCCAGCAGCCCTGGGACTAGCGGGGGGTATGAGCAGTTCTTC.

This clone was seen a single time. The V and J genes are TRBV9 and TRBJ2-1; D possibly corresponds to TRBD2 (5 bases). Per germline, CDR1 SGDLS and CDR2 YYNGEE. The length of the CDR3 is 14 residues. The V and J ends lost 3 bases and 4 bases respectively, with 11 bases between them. CDR3 residues: CASSAGKIYNEQFF. The CDR3 coding sequence is TGTGCCAGCAGCGCGGGAAAGATATACAATGAGCAGTTCTTC.

The genes are TRBV12-3 or TRBV12-4 and TRBJ2-1; D possibly corresponds to TRBD2 (6 bases). Trimming took off 6 bases at V and 3 bases at J, with 9 bases between the two ends. This CDR3 is 13 amino acids long. CDR3 sequence (DNA): TGTGCCAGCAGCTCCGGGGGCTACAATGAGCAGTTCTTC. It yields the protein CASSSGGYNEQFF.

The chain links TRBV3-1 (or the pseudogene TRBV3-2) to TRBJ2-2; 7 bases are shared with TRBD2. The ends lost 5 bases at V and 0 bases at J; junction bases unmatched: 15. Germline loops: CDR1 LGHDT, CDR2 YNNKEL (reference sequence). The CDR3 is 19 residues long. The CDR3 bases are TGTGCCAGCAGCTCCCCCCCAGGGAGCGGGGCCGCGAACACCGGGGAGCTGTTTTTT. Its translation: CASSSPPGSGAANTGELFF.

J is TRBJ2-1 and V is TRBV29-1; 7 bases match TRBD1. The CDR3 is 13 residues long. Germline V gene data show CDR1 as SQVTM and CDR2 as ANQGSEA. The V gene end was trimmed by 0 bases and the J gene end by 7 bases; junction bases not matched to a gene: 3. The CDR3 nucleotides are TGCAGCGTTGAAGAGTCCAGGGGGAATGAGCAGTTCTTC. Protein product: CSVEESRGNEQFF.

The chain combines TRBV19 with TRBJ2-1; possible D gene TRBD2, 7 bases. With 7 bases removed from V and 2 bases from J, the gap between germline ends came to 12 bases. The germline CDR1 and CDR2 sequences are LNHDA and SQIVND (reference sequence). The CDR3 length is 14 residues. As DNA, the CDR3 is TGTGCCAGTACTGGGCGGGGGCCCTACAATGAGCAGTTCTTC. Amino acids: CASTGRGPYNEQFF. The full variable domain, rest sourced from reference TRBV19 and TRBJ2-1, is DGGITQSPKYLFRKEGQNVTLSCEQNLNHDAMYWYRQDPGQGLRLIYYSQIVNDFQKGDIAEGYSVSREKKESFPLTVTSAQKNPTAFYLCASTGRGPYNEQFFGPGTRLTVL.

V gene TRBV7-9 combines with J gene TRBJ2-3, with D possibly being TRBD1 (6 bases). The germline CDR1 and CDR2 sequences are SEHNR and FQNEAQ (reference sequence). Trimming stripped 1 base from V and 2 bases from J, with 10 bases between. The CDR3 length is 15 residues. For the CDR3, the DNA is TGTGCCAGCAGCTTAGTGTCAGGGGCCACAGATACGCAGTATTTT. Protein product: CASSLVSGATDTQYF.

This chain joins TRBV6-5 and TRBJ1-1; possible D gene TRBD1, 6 bases. V lost 7 bases to trimming and J lost 3 bases, with 15 bases between them. The germline gives CDR1 MNHEY, CDR2 SVGAGI. This CDR3 has 14 residues. The CDR3 DNA follows: TGTGCCAGCACTCAAGACAGGTTGGACACTGAAGCTTTCTTT. It codes for CASTQDRLDTEAFF.

The chain joins TRBV14 to TRBJ1-2, with a weak D call TRBD1 (6 bases). Germline values: CDR1 SGHDN, CDR2 FVKESK. The CDR3 extends over 15 amino acids. The ends were cut back, 2 bases at V and 8 bases at J, with 18 bases in the middle. CDR3 loop: CASSQRHLAQGGYTF. The CDR3 DNA reads as TGTGCCAGCAGCCAAAGACACCTGGCCCAGGGGGGCTACACCTTC.

The V gene is TRBV24-1, the J gene TRBJ2-3; 10 bases align to TRBD1. Germline CDR1 and CDR2: KGHDR and SFDVKD. This CDR3 contains 16 residues. V lost 3 bases and J lost 2; bases outside the gene matches: 4. As DNA, the CDR3 is TGTGCCACCAGTGATACCGGGACAGGGGACACAGATACGCAGTATTTT. Translating gives CATSDTGTGDTDTQYF.

This clone was detected a few times. This rearrangement joins TRBV13 to TRBJ2-5, with a tentative D call TRBD1 (6 bases). Deletions cut 3 bases from V and 5 bases from J, with 10 bases between. CDR3 length: 13 amino acids. Looked up from germline, CDR1 is PRHDT and CDR2 is FYEKMQ (reference sequence). The CDR3 here is CASSFGGAETQYF. The CDR3 nucleotides are TGTGCCAGCAGCTTTGGGGGCGCGGAGACCCAGTACTTC.

The chain is built from TRBV5-5 and TRBJ1-3; the D is unclear. V lost 2 bases, J lost 0 bases, and 12 bases lay in between. CDR3 length equals 16 residues. In germline, CDR1 is SGHKS, CDR2 YYEKEE (reference sequence). CDR3 sequence: CASSFRTASSGNTIYF. As DNA, the CDR3 is TGTGCCAGCAGCTTCCGCACAGCATCCTCTGGAAACACCATATATTTT.

The V call is TRBV6-2 or TRBV6-3, the J call TRBJ1-3; TRBD1 is a possible D gene (6 bases). The CDR3 consists of 16 residues. In germline, CDR1 is MNHEY, CDR2 SVGEGT. Trimming pared 2 bases from V and 4 bases from J, leaving 15 bases between. CDR3 coding DNA: TGTGCCAGCAGTTACGCCGGGACACCAACAGGAAACACCATATATTTT. Its translation is CASSYAGTPTGNTIYF.

The V gene is TRBV27, the J gene TRBJ1-2; the match to TRBD1 covers 7 bases. CDR1 MNHEY and CDR2 SMNVEV come from the germline V gene (reference sequence). Trimming took 5 bases from V and 8 from J; bases not matched to a gene: 8. This CDR3 comprises 13 residues. The DNA of the CDR3 is TGTGCCAGCAGTGTAACAGGGGCGAGAGGCTACACCTTC. It translates to CASSVTGARGYTF.

The J gene is TRBJ2-5, the V gene TRBV30; 8 nucleotides match TRBD2. This CDR3 is 14 amino acids long. CDR1 and CDR2 from the germline V gene are GTSNPN and SVGIG (reference sequence). V lost 0 bases and J lost 4; bases outside the gene matches: 4. The chain's CDR3 is CAWSVRGGTETQYF. The CDR3 region has the DNA TGTGCCTGGAGTGTACGGGGGGGCACAGAGACCCAGTACTTC.